This T cell receptor beta chain was recovered during a study of T cell responses to AZD1222 COVID-19 vaccine. General study points: Donors skewed white British and female; clonal diversity was possibly underestimated.

Trimming pared 1 base from V and 6 bases from J, leaving 8 bases between. Germline CDR1 and CDR2: SEHNR and FQNEAQ (reference sequence). There are 13 residues in the CDR3. Method: immunoSEQ multiplex PCR; TCRdb's copy keeps in-frame clones and lacks some. This sample yields some 200,000 clones, of which around 94% are seen a single time; around 3.6% belongs to the top ten. In the case of this clone: What it binds is not known.

The chain recombines TRBV7-9 with TRBJ2-3; D might be TRBD1 (6 bases). The material was peripheral blood, obtained 28 days after the second dose of the MenACWY control vaccine. The TCR comes from an adult who received the MenACWY meningococcal vaccine as a control. CDR3: CASSLVGADTQYF. The CDR3, as DNA: TGTGCCAGCAGCTTAGTGGGGGCGGATACGCAGTATTTT.